The TCR beta chain described here comes from a study of shared clonotypes between healthy human individuals (dated by TCRdb to about 2020). The study in broad terms: The cohort comprised a couple of women and a few men aged 18 to 49 years. For each donor, three plates each were used for CD4 naive and CD4 memory, two plates were used for CD8 naive, and one plate was used for CD8 memory. Blood TCR repertoires of five healthy adults were deeply sequenced to estimate repertoire size and the extent of clonotype sharing between individuals. Between about 0.85 and 10 billion PBMCs per donor were obtained by leukapheresis. Different laboratories and diverse techniques were used to prepare libraries and sequence TCR repertoires, to increase sequencing depth and limit assay-specific biases.

The donors were healthy, HIV-negative adults who had no recently reported acute infections or vaccinations. Only Caucasian adults living in Nashville, Tennessee, USA were represented among the donors. CD8 memory samples were composed of magnetically selected CD45RO+ cells combined with CCR7-negative CD45RA+ effector memory (TemRA) cells. Blood was obtained by leukapheresis, after which PBMCs were separated by Ficoll-Histopaque density gradient centrifugation and cryopreserved in liquid nitrogen vapor phase. Analytical flow cytometry was used to check the purity and quantity of each magnetically sorted T cell population. Genomic DNA was isolated from every sorted fraction and measured by UV absorbance on a Nanodrop 2000c. Spanning cysteine to phenylalanine, the CDR3 consists of 15 amino acids. Only CDR3 DNA remains: 45 bases, in frame from the first base. V has 4 bases trimmed and J has 8 bases trimmed; junction bases matching no gene number 10. CDR1 and CDR2 are read off the germline V gene as SGHRS and YFSETQ.

Using the deep immunoSEQ assay, multiplex PCR amplified TCR CDR3 regions from genomic DNA. Genomic DNA extracted from each cell subset was distributed evenly over all wells of several immunoSEQ 96-well plates, and each plate served as one replicate. For sorted subsets, approximately 200 ng of genomic DNA, equivalent to roughly 33,000 T cell genomes, went into each replicate PCR. Purified libraries were measured with a Qubit 3.0 fluorometer, size-checked on a Bioanalyzer 2100, and measured again with the KAPA Library Quantification kit. Every immunoSEQ 96-well plate was sequenced on a separate single-read 150-cycle Illumina NextSeq 550 flow cell. Per the original workflow: Because the immunoSEQ output held only junctional sequences and lacked quality scores, the filtering could not match the filtering applied to full-length reads. To assign V/J genes and CDR3, sequences were annotated using PyIR, a Python wrapper for IgBLAST v1.9, with IMGT germline references. Reads were removed for weak V/J assignments (E-value above 1e-6), missing CDR3, stop codons, out-of-frame junctions, or ambiguous translated residues. V3J clonotypes were defined by identical inferred V gene, J gene, and CDR3 amino acid sequence. Percentage overlap between repertoires was calculated by dividing the number of shared unique clonotypes by the size of the smaller repertoire. Repertoire richness was assessed with RTK rarefaction, the Chao1 estimator, and Recon v2.1 estimates of unobserved clonotypes. Generation probabilities for all TCRbeta clonotypes obtained by the gDNA method from a handful of donors were computed using OLGA. TCRdb carries this immuneACCESS record with in-frame sequences only. Its versions omit some clonotypes, under half of them owing to an unresolved V gene in the studies checked, with the rest unexplained. V and J calls and clone size are copied from that table; D and trimming were computed from the DNA. This sample gives 85,000 to 100,000 clones in total; 65% to 70% of them show up just once. The ten largest clones take up over 35% of the sample.

Comment on this clone: The clone's antigen remains unknown. Base-call qualities are not available, and no considerably larger clone is one nucleotide away.

Summary of the overall study and its limitations: When several donors were compared, the shared fraction of clonotypes was 5% to 6.5% for naive CD4, less than 4% for naive CD8, 2% to 2.5% for memory CD4, and 0.4% for memory CD8. Pairwise subsampling indicated that sequencing depth was expected to affect the degree of clonotype sharing among donors. Even with the large sequencing depth, rarefaction of the sorted-subset datasets indicated that sequencing was incomplete. Because the study included only a small number of donors, the genetic and exposure-history diversity represented was limited. Sampling was restricted to blood, and TCR repertoires in tissue are likely to differ from TCR repertoires in blood. Naive subsets generally had larger estimated clonotype richness than memory subsets did. Clonotypes shared by all four sorted-subset donors showed higher generation probabilities than non-shared clonotypes.

The sequence is built from TRBV5-1 and TRBJ2-1; 9 junctional bases match TRBD1. The source material was memory CD8+ T cells sorted from blood. The cell subset or site label, read with the paper, signifies: CD45RO+ cells pooled with CCR7-negative TemRA cells. This receptor was obtained from a man aged 25 to 40 in good health. The DNA sequence is TGCGCCAGCAGCCAGACCGACAGGGGGTATGATGAGCAGTTCTTC. Translation gives CASSQTDRGYDEQFF. With all but the CDR3 taken from the reference TRBV5-1 and TRBJ2-1 genes, the full variable domain is: KAGVTQTPRYLIKTRGQQVTLSCSPISGHRSVSWYQQTPGQGLQFLFEYFSETQRNKGNFPGRFSGRQFSNSRSEMNVSTLELGDSALYLCASSQTDRGYDEQFFGPGTRLTVL.